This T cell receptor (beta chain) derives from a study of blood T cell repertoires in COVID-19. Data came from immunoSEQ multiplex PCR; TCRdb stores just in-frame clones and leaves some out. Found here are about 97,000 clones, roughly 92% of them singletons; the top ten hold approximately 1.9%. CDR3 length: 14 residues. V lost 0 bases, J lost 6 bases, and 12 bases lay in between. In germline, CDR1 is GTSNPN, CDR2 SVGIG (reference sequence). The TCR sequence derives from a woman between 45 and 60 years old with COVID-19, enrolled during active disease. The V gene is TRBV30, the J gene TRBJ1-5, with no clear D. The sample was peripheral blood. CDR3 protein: CAWSVTSGVQPQHF. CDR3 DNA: TGTGCCTGGAGTGTAACCAGCGGGGTTCAGCCCCAGCATTTT. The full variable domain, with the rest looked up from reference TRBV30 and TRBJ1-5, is SQTIHQWPATLVQPVGSPLSLECTVEGTSNPNLYWYRQAAGRGLQLLFYSVGIGQISSEVPQNLSASRPQDRQFILSSKKLLLSDSGFYLCAWSVTSGVQPQHFGDGTRLSIL.